This TCR beta chain was observed in a study of early T cells in non-severe SARS-CoV-2 infection. TCRdb analysed the 5' RACE reads with MiXCR anew, one entry per CDR3 protein. Of tens of thousands of distinct CDR3 sequences in the sample, about 12% were seen once. Study results and limitations: The VDJdb matching leaned toward anti-spike CD8 responses and overlooked private and CD4 specificities.

This clonotype was recorded at least ten times. Its antigen is unidentified. This sequence originates from an adult who was a healthcare worker with PCR-confirmed SARS-CoV-2 infection or an uninfected control (not recorded which). What was sequenced was whole blood.

CDR3 in DNA: TGTGCCAGCAGCGTAGAACCGGGACGCCCCACAGATACGCAGTATTTT. This encodes CASSVEPGRPTDTQYF. The V and J genes are TRBV9 and TRBJ2-3, with D possibly called TRBD1 or TRBD2 (5 bases each). Per the germline V gene, CDR1 is SGDLS and CDR2 is YYNGEE. CDR3 length: 16 amino acids. Trimming cost V 0 bases and J 2 bases, with 13 bases left between them.